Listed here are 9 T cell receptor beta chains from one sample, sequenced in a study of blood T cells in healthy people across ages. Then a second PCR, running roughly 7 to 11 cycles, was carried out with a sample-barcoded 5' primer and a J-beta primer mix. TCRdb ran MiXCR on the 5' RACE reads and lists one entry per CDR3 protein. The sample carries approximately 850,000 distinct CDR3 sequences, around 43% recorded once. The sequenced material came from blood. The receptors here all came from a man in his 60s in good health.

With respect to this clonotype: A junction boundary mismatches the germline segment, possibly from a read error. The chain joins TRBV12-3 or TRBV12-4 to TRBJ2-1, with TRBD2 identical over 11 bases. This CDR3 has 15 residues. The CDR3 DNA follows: TGTGCCAGCAGTATAGCGGGGGGGCGAGTTAATGAGCAGTTCTTC. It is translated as CASSIAGGRVNEQFF.

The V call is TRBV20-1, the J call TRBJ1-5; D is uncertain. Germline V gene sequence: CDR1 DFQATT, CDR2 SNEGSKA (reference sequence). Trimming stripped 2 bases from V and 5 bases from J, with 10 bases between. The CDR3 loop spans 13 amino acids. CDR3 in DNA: TGCAGTGCTAGAATTGGAAGTCATCAGCCCCAGCATTTT. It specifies CSARIGSHQPQHF.

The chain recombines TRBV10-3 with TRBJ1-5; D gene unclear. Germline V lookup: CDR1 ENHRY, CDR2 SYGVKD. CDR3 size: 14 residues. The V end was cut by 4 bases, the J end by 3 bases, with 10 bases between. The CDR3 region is CAISVGGNNQPQHF. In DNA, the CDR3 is TGTGCCATCAGTGTAGGAGGGAACAATCAGCCCCAGCATTTT.

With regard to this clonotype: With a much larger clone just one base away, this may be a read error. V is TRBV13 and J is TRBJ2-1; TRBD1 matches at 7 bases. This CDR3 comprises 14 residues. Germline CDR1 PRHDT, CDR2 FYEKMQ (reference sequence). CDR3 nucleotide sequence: TGTGCCAGCAGCGAGGGACAGACCTACAATGGGCAGTTCTTC. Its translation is CASSEGQTYNGQFF.

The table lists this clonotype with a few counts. The CDR3 region has the DNA TGCAGTGCTACAAGGATCGGGACAGGGGAAAAGACAACTAATGAAAAACTGTTTTTT. Protein: CSATRIGTGEKTTNEKLFF. This rearrangement joins TRBV20-1 to TRBJ1-4; the match to TRBD1 covers 10 bases. Germline values: CDR1 DFQATT, CDR2 SNEGSKA (reference sequence). With V trimmed by 4 bases and J by 0 bases, 14 bases remained unmatched. This CDR3 has 19 residues.

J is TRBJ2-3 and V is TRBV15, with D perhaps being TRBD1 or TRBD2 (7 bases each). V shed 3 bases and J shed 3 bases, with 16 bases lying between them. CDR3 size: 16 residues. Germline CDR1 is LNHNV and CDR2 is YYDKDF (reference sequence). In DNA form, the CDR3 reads TGTGCCACCAGCAGGCGACTAGCAGGGGGGACAGATACGCAGTATTTT. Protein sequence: CATSRRLAGGTDTQYF. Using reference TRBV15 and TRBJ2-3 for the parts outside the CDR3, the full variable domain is DAMVIQNPRYQVTQFGKPVTLSCSQTLNHNVMYWYQQKSSQAPKLLFHYYDKDFNNEADTPDNFQSRRPNTSFCFLDIRSPGLGDTAMYLCATSRRLAGGTDTQYFGPGTRLTVL.

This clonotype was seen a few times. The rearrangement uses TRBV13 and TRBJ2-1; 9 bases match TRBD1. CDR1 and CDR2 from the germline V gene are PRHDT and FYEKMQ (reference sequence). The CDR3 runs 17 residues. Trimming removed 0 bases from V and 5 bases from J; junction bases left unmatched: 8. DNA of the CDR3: TGTGCCAGCAGCTTAGGCCTCGGACAGGGGTTTGACAATGAGCAGTTCTTC. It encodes CASSLGLGQGFDNEQFF.

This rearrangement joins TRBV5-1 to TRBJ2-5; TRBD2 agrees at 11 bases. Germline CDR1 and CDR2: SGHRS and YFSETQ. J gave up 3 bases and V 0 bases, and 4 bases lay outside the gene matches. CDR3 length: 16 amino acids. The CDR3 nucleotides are TGCGCCAGCAGCTTGGCTAGCGGGGGGTTGGAAGAGACCCAGTACTTC. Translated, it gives CASSLASGGLEETQYF.

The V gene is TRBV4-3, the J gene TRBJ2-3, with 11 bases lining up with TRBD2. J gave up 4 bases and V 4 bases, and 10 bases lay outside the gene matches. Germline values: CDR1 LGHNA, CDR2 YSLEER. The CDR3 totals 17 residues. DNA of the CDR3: TGCGCCAGCAGCCCCTTCTATAGCGGGGGGGCTGCAGATACGCAGTATTTT. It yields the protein CASSPFYSGGAADTQYF.